The 24 T cell receptor beta chains below all came from one sample that was sequenced in a study of T cell responses to AZD1222 COVID-19 vaccine. Assay used: immunoSEQ multiplex PCR; TCRdb lists only in-frame clones, some missing. The sample contains over 95,000 clones, roughly 90% of which appear only once. The sequences come from peripheral blood, collected on day 0 of AZD1222 vaccination. Source of these receptors: an adult in good health.

The chain links TRBV12-5 to TRBJ1-2; no firm D call. There are 13 residues in the CDR3. Trimming shortened V by 1 base and J by 7 bases, and 10 bases separated the two germline ends. Per germline, CDR1 LGHNT and CDR2 FRNRAP. For the CDR3, the DNA is TGTGCTAGTGGTTTGGGAGGGTTTGGTGGCTACACCTTC. It specifies CASGLGGFGGYTF. Combining the CDR3 with reference TRBV12-5 and TRBJ1-2 gives the whole variable domain DARVTQTPRHKVTEMGQEVTMRCQPILGHNTVFWYRQTMMQGLELLAYFRNRAPLDDSGMPKDRFSAEMPDATLATLKIQPSEPRDSAVYFCASGLGGFGGYTFGSGTRLTVV.

This clone showed up just a few times. This rearrangement joins TRBV5-1 to TRBJ2-3, with D uncertain. Germline loops: CDR1 SGHRS, CDR2 YFSETQ. V was shortened by 3 bases and J by 3 bases, with 14 bases between the two germline ends. The CDR3 runs 15 residues. CDR3 sequence reads: CASSYFVSPTDTQYF. The CDR3 nucleotides read TGCGCCAGCAGCTACTTTGTATCACCGACAGATACGCAGTATTTT.

The chain uses TRBV10-1 and TRBJ1-4; 9 positions match TRBD1. V lost 8 bases and J lost 8; bases outside the gene matches: 18. The V gene's germline CDR1 is WNHNN and CDR2 SYGVQD (reference sequence). The CDR3 covers 17 residues. The DNA for the CDR3 is TGCGCCAGCCGAGAACGGGCACAGGGGGCTTCTTTGGAAAAACTGTTTTTT. Translated, it gives CASRERAQGASLEKLFF.

This chain connects TRBV19 to TRBJ1-5; no firm D call. The ends were cut back, 5 bases at V and 3 bases at J, with 11 bases in the middle. Per germline, CDR1 LNHDA and CDR2 SQIVND (reference sequence). This CDR3 is built from 14 residues. CDR3 sequence reads: CASSFTALNQPQHF. CDR3 sequence (DNA): TGTGCCAGTAGTTTTACAGCACTCAATCAGCCCCAGCATTTT.

The gene calls are TRBV30 and TRBJ1-2; 9 positions match TRBD1. This CDR3 has 13 residues. Losses at the gene ends were 3 bases for V and 8 bases for J; bases not matched to a gene: 7. Germline V gene lookup returns CDR1 GTSNPN and CDR2 SVGIG (reference sequence). CDR3 sequence: CAWRSTGGRGYTF. CDR3 nucleotides: TGTGCCTGGAGGTCGACAGGGGGACGCGGCTACACCTTC.

V is TRBV6-2 or TRBV6-3 and J is TRBJ1-5; 10 nucleotides match TRBD1. This CDR3 spans 15 amino acids. V shed 6 bases and J 6 bases; nucleotides not matched to a gene: 8. The germline CDR1 and CDR2 sequences are MNHEY and SVGEGT. DNA for the CDR3: TGTGCCAGCAGCCCTAGACAGGGGGCCCTTCAGCCCCAGCATTTT. Translated: CASSPRQGALQPQHF.

CDR3 in amino acids: CASSKGQTEAFF. The CDR3 DNA follows: TGTGCCAGCAGCAAAGGACAGACTGAAGCTTTCTTT. V usage is TRBV11-3 and J usage is TRBJ1-1; TRBD1 might be the D (6 bases). The V and J ends lost 5 bases and 5 bases respectively, with 9 bases between them. The CDR3 spans 12 residues. Germline V lookup: CDR1 SGHNT, CDR2 YENEEA.

The rearrangement uses TRBV9 and TRBJ2-2, with D tentatively TRBD1 (5 bases). The V end was cut by 1 base, the J end by 1 base, with 8 bases between. The CDR3 length is 15 residues. Looked up from germline, CDR1 is SGDLS and CDR2 is YYNGEE. This CDR3 reads CASSVIGQNTGELFF. CDR3 sequence (DNA): TGTGCCAGCAGCGTAATAGGACAGAACACCGGGGAGCTGTTTTTT.

The J gene is TRBJ1-6, the V gene TRBV12-5; no firm D call. The V and J ends lost 3 bases and 7 bases respectively, with 10 bases between them. The CDR3 contains 14 residues. CDR1 is LGHNT, CDR2 FRNRAP, per germline. The CDR3 bases are TGTGCTAGTGGTTTTTGGATTCCGAATTCACCCCTCCACTTT. Translated: CASGFWIPNSPLHF.

The V call is TRBV19, the J call TRBJ1-2; possibly TRBD1 for D (5 bases). The germline CDR1 and CDR2 sequences are LNHDA and SQIVND (reference sequence). This CDR3 comprises 13 residues. Trimming cost V 7 bases and J 4 bases, with 13 bases left between them. The CDR3 sequence: CASNNQGAYGYTF. The CDR3 bases are TGTGCCAGTAACAATCAGGGAGCCTATGGCTACACCTTC.

This chain links TRBV6-1 with TRBJ1-4; unclear D gene. The V end lost 4 bases, the J end lost 1 base, and 13 bases lay between the germline ends. The CDR3 totals 16 residues. Per germline, CDR1 MNHNS and CDR2 SASEGT. The CDR3 is CASSVTPGVTNEKLFF. In DNA, the CDR3 is TGTGCCAGCAGTGTAACTCCAGGAGTAACTAATGAAAAACTGTTTTTT.

This rearrangement joins TRBV5-1 to TRBJ1-1; unclear D gene. Germline-derived CDR1 and CDR2 are SGHRS and YFSETQ. The CDR3 is made up of 13 amino acids. V shed 4 bases and J shed 3 bases, with 10 bases lying between them. CDR3 DNA sequence: TGCGCCAGCAGCCCCAGGCCCCACACTGAAGCTTTCTTT. It yields the protein CASSPRPHTEAFF. Using reference TRBV5-1 and TRBJ1-1 for the parts outside the CDR3, the full variable domain is KAGVTQTPRYLIKTRGQQVTLSCSPISGHRSVSWYQQTPGQGLQFLFEYFSETQRNKGNFPGRFSGRQFSNSRSEMNVSTLELGDSALYLCASSPRPHTEAFFGQGTRLTVV.

V gene TRBV27 combines with J gene TRBJ1-2; 8 bases are a match to TRBD1. This CDR3 has 14 residues. Germline-derived CDR1 and CDR2 are MNHEY and SMNVEV (reference sequence). The V and J ends lost 6 bases and 2 bases, in that order; junction bases with no gene match: 5. CDR3 nucleotide sequence: TGTGCCAGCAGCCGGGACAGGCAGAACTATGGCTACACCTTC. Translating it yields CASSRDRQNYGYTF.

The chain has TRBV23-1 and TRBJ1-2, with D unclear. TRBV23-1 is an ORF, and what it does is uncertain. The CDR3 runs to 11 residues. The CDR3 DNA follows: TGCATGTCACTTGAGGGAAGCGGCTACACCTTC. Translated, it gives CMSLEGSGYTF.

The chain joins TRBV18 to TRBJ1-4; 7 nucleotides align to TRBD1. Trimming took 3 bases from V and 8 from J; bases not matched to a gene: 9. CDR3 length: 15 residues. CDR1 and CDR2 from the germline V gene are KGHSH and LQKENI. In DNA form, the CDR3 reads TGTGCCAGCTCACCTCGGCAGGGGGATCCCGAAAAACTGTTTTTT. Protein: CASSPRQGDPEKLFF.

The chain uses TRBV28 and TRBJ1-5; the match to TRBD1 covers 7 bases. The CDR3 runs to 15 residues. V dropped 6 bases and J dropped 6; count of bases not matched to a gene: 11. Germline V gene lookup returns CDR1 MDHEN and CDR2 SYDVKM. The CDR3 bases are TGTGCCAGCAGACGGACCGGGACAGAAGGTCAGCCCCAGCATTTT. Its protein product is CASRRTGTEGQPQHF.

The chain links TRBV10-3 to TRBJ1-1; no reliable D call. The CDR3 length is 13 residues. Germline V gene data show CDR1 as ENHRY and CDR2 as SYGVKD. V gave up 7 bases and J gave up 0 bases, with 9 bases separating them. CDR3 residues: CAIIGGLNTEAFF. CDR3 nucleotides: TGTGCCATCATAGGCGGCCTGAACACTGAAGCTTTCTTT.

The V and J genes are TRBV29-1 and TRBJ1-2; no firm D call. The germline V and J ends were trimmed by 8 bases and 8 bases, with 9 bases remaining between them. Germline V CDR1 and CDR2: SQVTM, ANQGSEA. This CDR3 is built from 9 residues. The CDR3 DNA sequence: TGCAGCTCCGAACCCGGCTACACCTTC. Its protein is CSSEPGYTF. Looking up the rest from reference TRBV29-1 and TRBJ1-2 gives the full variable domain: SAVISQKPSRDICQRGTSLTIQCQVDSQVTMMFWYRQQPGQSLTLIATANQGSEATYESGFVIDKFPISRPNLTFSTLTVSNMSPEDSSIYLCSSEPGYTFGSGTRLTVV.

This sequence joins TRBV10-3 and TRBJ1-4; TRBD1 might be the D (6 bases). The CDR3 is made up of 13 amino acids. Germline V CDR1 and CDR2: ENHRY, SYGVKD. Trimming shortened V by 8 bases and J by 4 bases, and 11 bases separated the two germline ends. This CDR3 is CAIGGGGNEKLFF. The CDR3 nucleotides read TGTGCCATCGGAGGGGGGGGTAATGAAAAACTGTTTTTT.

J is TRBJ1-4 and V is TRBV6-5; 10 bases are a match to TRBD1. Germline V gene sequence: CDR1 MNHEY, CDR2 SVGAGI. V trimming: 2 bases; J trimming: 8 bases; junction bases outside the gene matches: 5. The CDR3 consists of 15 residues. The CDR3 spells CASSYPGTGEEKLFF. CDR3 in DNA: TGTGCCAGCAGTTACCCCGGGACAGGGGAGGAAAAACTGTTTTTT.

This rearrangement joins TRBV7-9 to TRBJ1-2; 11 bases fit TRBD1. The CDR3 runs 15 residues. With 5 bases clipped from V and 6 bases from J, the junction kept 8 bases outside the gene matches. From germline, CDR1 is SEHNR and CDR2 FQNEAQ (reference sequence). CDR3 bases: TGTGCCAGCAGCCCTGGACAGGGGGCCTGGGATGGCTACACCTTC. Translation gives CASSPGQGAWDGYTF.

This chain joins TRBV25-1 and TRBJ2-3; 8 bases are a match to TRBD1. Germline assignment: CDR1 MGHDK and CDR2 SYGVNS. The J segment lost 2 bases and the V segment lost 6 bases, leaving 4 bases of the junction unmatched. This CDR3 has 14 amino acids. This chain's CDR3 is CASRGTGPTDTQYF. The CDR3 region has the DNA TGTGCCAGCAGAGGGACAGGCCCCACAGATACGCAGTATTTT.

The sample holds one count of this clone. The chain links TRBV24-1 to TRBJ2-4; D gene unclear. Germline V gives CDR1 KGHDR, CDR2 SFDVKD. The V and J ends lost 2 bases and 3 bases respectively, with 13 bases between them. CDR3 length equals 16 residues. CDR3 loop: CATSDSSFSVKNIQYF. For the CDR3, the DNA is TGTGCCACCAGTGATTCTTCGTTCAGCGTCAAAAACATTCAGTACTTC.

This clone was found a few times. This chain connects TRBV6-5 to TRBJ1-5; D unresolved. Between the trimmed V and J ends, which lost 8 bases and 7 bases, there was a span of 15 bases. CDR1 MNHEY and CDR2 SVGAGI come from the germline V gene. The CDR3 is 13 residues long. CDR3: CASEVSLWQPQHF. The CDR3 DNA reads as TGTGCCAGCGAAGTGAGTTTATGGCAGCCCCAGCATTTT.